The present entry profiles one TCR beta chain with its context. This specimen comes from a study of blood T cell repertoires in COVID-19. Study background: Samples representing acute and convalescent COVID-19 were sourced from the United States, Italy and Spain. PBMCs, B-cell-depleted T cells, or T cells provided the cDNA or gDNA that made up the material.

Under the authors' procedure: Quantification of nucleated cells was approximated via reference gene primer amplification. Assay used: immunoSEQ multiplex PCR; TCRdb lists only in-frame clones, some missing. V and J calls and clone size are given by that table; D and trimming were obtained from the DNA. The sample includes a few hundred thousand clones, more than 90% of them seen just once. Germline V gene lookup returns CDR1 SGHDT and CDR2 YYEEEE. CDR3 size: 14 residues. V was shortened by 5 bases and J by 0 bases, with 9 bases between the two germline ends. The Seattle patients joined while their infection was active and were tracked longitudinally afterward.

The specimen sequenced was peripheral blood. The sequence was collected from a person between 18 and 35 years old with COVID-19, enrolled during active disease. The chain couples TRBV5-6 to TRBJ2-1; no reliable D call. As DNA, the CDR3 is TGTGCCAGCAGGGCCGCAAGCTCCTACAATGAGCAGTTCTTC. The encoded protein is CASRAASSYNEQFF.